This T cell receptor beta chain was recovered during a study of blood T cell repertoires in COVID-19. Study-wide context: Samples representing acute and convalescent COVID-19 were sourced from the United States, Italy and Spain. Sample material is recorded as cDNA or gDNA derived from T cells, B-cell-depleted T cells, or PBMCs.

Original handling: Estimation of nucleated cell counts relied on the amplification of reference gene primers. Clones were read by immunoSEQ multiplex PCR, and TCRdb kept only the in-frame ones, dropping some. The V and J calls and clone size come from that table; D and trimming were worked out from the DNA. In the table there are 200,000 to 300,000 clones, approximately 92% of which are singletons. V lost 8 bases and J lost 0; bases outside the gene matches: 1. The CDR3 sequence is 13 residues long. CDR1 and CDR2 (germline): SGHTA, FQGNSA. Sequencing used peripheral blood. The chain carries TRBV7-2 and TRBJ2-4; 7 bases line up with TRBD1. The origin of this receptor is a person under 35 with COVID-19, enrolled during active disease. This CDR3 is CASRQGAKNIQYF. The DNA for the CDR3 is TGTGCCAGCCGACAGGGAGCCAAAAACATTCAGTACTTC.